This entry describes one TCR beta chain. The sample belongs to a study of blood T cell repertoires in COVID-19. As for the study in general: Sites across the United States, Italy and Spain contributed samples from acute and convalescent COVID-19. T cells, B-cell-depleted T cells, or PBMCs provided the cDNA or gDNA that served as material.

Here immunoSEQ multiplex PCR was the method, and the copy in TCRdb shows in-frame clones only, minus some. The data contain about 73,000 clones, roughly 85% of them singletons. CDR3 length equals 19 residues. Germline V gene lookup returns CDR1 SNHLY and CDR2 FYNNEI. V was clipped by 6 bases and J by 2 bases; unmatched bases: 19. The chain recombines TRBV2 with TRBJ2-3; 8 nucleotides line up with TRBD2. The sequence came from a woman aged 55 to 70 with acute or convalescent COVID-19. The sample comprised peripheral blood. This chain's CDR3 is CASSAQVGTRSPPTDTQYF. The CDR3 nucleotides are TGTGCCAGCAGCGCACAGGTGGGGACTAGATCCCCCCCCACAGATACGCAGTATTTT.